The 20 T cell receptor beta chains in this list originate from one sample, sequenced in a study of post-analysis software for immune sequencing data. Study-level results: Patients showed TRBV5-6, TRBV5-1 and TRBV20-1 among five TRBV segments more frequent than in controls.

Their specific antigens are unknown. Researchers reported that TCR beta cDNA libraries carried unique molecular identifiers. MiXCR was run by TCRdb on the PCR reads, yielding one entry per CDR3 protein. The sample yields fewer than 550,000 distinct CDR3 sequences, roughly 34% seen once. Specimen: blood. The receptors shown here come from a girl aged 2-17 years with multiple sclerosis.

As to this clonotype: A read error may produce the germline difference seen at one junction end. The rearrangement uses TRBV10-3 and TRBJ2-5, with TRBD1 matching 9 bases. There are 18 residues in the CDR3. In germline, CDR1 is ENHRY, CDR2 SYGVKD. CDR3: CAISETGTGWDQGEAQYF. The CDR3 DNA is TGTGCCATCAGTGAGACAGGGACAGGGTGGGATCAGGGAGAGGCCCAGTACTTC.

Only a few counts were recorded for this clonotype. The J gene is TRBJ2-3, the V gene TRBV9, with TRBD2 matching 10 bases. This CDR3 has 16 residues. Germline V CDR1 and CDR2: SGDLS, YYNGEE. Trimming at V came to 4 bases and at J to 2 bases, leaving 7 bases not matched to a gene. The CDR3 loop is CASSPESGGDTDTQYF. CDR3 DNA: TGTGCCAGCAGCCCCGAGAGCGGGGGGGACACAGATACGCAGTATTTT.

The chain couples TRBV9 to TRBJ2-5; TRBD2 is a possible D gene (5 bases). Germline V gene lookup returns CDR1 SGDLS and CDR2 YYNGEE. V was cut by 3 bases and J by 5 bases, with 20 bases left in between. The CDR3 sequence is 16 residues long. The CDR3 nucleotides are TGTGCCAGCAGCGCCCTGAAGCGGACGGGCGAGGAGACCCAGTACTTC. It specifies CASSALKRTGEETQYF.

As DNA, the CDR3 is TGCAGTGCTAGAGATAGCGGGGGGGCAAGGGAGACCCAGTACTTC. Translation gives CSARDSGGARETQYF. The genes are TRBV20-1 and TRBJ2-5, with 11 bases aligning to TRBD2. Germline loops: CDR1 DFQATT, CDR2 SNEGSKA (reference sequence). With V trimmed by 0 bases and J by 5 bases, 5 bases remained unmatched. The CDR3 sequence is 15 residues long.

The chain links TRBV4-1 to TRBJ2-7, with 7 bases matching TRBD2. The CDR3 totals 16 residues. V lost 0 bases and J lost 4; bases outside the gene matches: 9. Germline CDR1 and CDR2: MGHRA and YSYEKL. Here the CDR3 DNA reads TGCGCCAGCAGCCAAGATAGAAGCGGGGTCGGTTACGAGCAGTACTTC. Residues: CASSQDRSGVGYEQYF.

This clonotype has a handful of counts. The V call is TRBV11-2, the J call TRBJ2-7; D is undetermined. Germline V lookup: CDR1 SGHAT, CDR2 FQNNGV. The germline V and J ends were trimmed by 2 bases and 3 bases, with 11 bases remaining between them. The CDR3 spans 14 residues. The CDR3 DNA is TGTGCCAGCAGCTTACGGCTGGGGTTCTACGAGCAGTACTTC. The encoded protein is CASSLRLGFYEQYF.

The V call is TRBV5-1, the J call TRBJ2-7; D call uncertain. CDR1 SGHRS and CDR2 YFSETQ come from the germline V gene. V was clipped by 0 bases and J by 0 bases, with 13 bases between them. This CDR3 is built from 16 residues. The CDR3 region is CASSLGGGQASYEQYF. CDR3 sequence (DNA): TGCGCCAGCAGCTTGGGGGGTGGGCAGGCCTCCTACGAGCAGTACTTC.

In this sample, this clonotype turned up a few times. The chain combines TRBV7-2 with TRBJ2-7; 8 nucleotides line up with TRBD1. The CDR3 covers 15 residues. After removal of 5 bases from V and 2 bases from J, the junction contained 8 bases not matched to a gene. Germline V lookup: CDR1 SGHTA, CDR2 FQGNSA. The CDR3: CASSISGGSAYEQYF. DNA of the CDR3: TGTGCCAGCAGCATCTCAGGGGGCTCGGCCTACGAGCAGTACTTC.

The chain is built from TRBV18 and TRBJ2-7; D tentatively fits TRBD1 or TRBD2 (7 bases each). This CDR3 contains 13 residues. Trimming took off 6 bases at V and 6 bases at J, with 15 bases between the two ends. From germline, CDR1 is KGHSH and CDR2 LQKENI. CDR3 residues: CASSSDREGEQYF. The CDR3 DNA reads TGTGCCAGCTCGTCCGACAGGGAGGGCGAGCAGTACTTC.

Only a few counts were recorded for this clonotype. The chain has TRBV20-1 and TRBJ1-5; the D gene is possibly TRBD1 (6 bases). CDR1 and CDR2 from the germline V gene are DFQATT and SNEGSKA (reference sequence). V dropped 8 bases and J dropped 5 bases, with 19 bases sitting between them. This CDR3 region has 14 residues. This chain's CDR3 is CSTKGGSGDQPQHF. In DNA, the CDR3 is TGCAGTACTAAGGGGGGCAGTGGCGATCAGCCCCAGCATTTT.

The chain joins TRBV12-3 or TRBV12-4 to TRBJ1-2, with 12 bases fitting TRBD1. The V segment lost 5 bases and the J segment 8 bases; nucleotides outside the gene matches: 9. The CDR3 covers 15 residues. The CDR3 here is CASSVPGQGAHGYTF. The DNA for the CDR3 is TGTGCCAGCAGTGTACCGGGACAGGGGGCACACGGCTACACCTTC.

This clonotype has just a few counts. CDR3 sequence: CATSRDRAGVRQETQYF. In DNA form, the CDR3 reads TGTGCCACCAGCAGAGATAGGGCGGGGGTTCGCCAAGAGACCCAGTACTTC. The chain employs TRBV15 and TRBJ2-5; 7 bases are shared with TRBD2. CDR3 length: 17 amino acids. The germline V gene encodes CDR1 LNHNV and CDR2 YYDKDF (reference sequence). V dropped 0 bases and J dropped 1; count of bases not matched to a gene: 8.

J is TRBJ2-1 and V is TRBV27, with 8 bases identical to TRBD1. Trimming took 3 bases from V and 8 from J; bases not matched to a gene: 6. This CDR3 comprises 14 residues. Germline values: CDR1 MNHEY, CDR2 SMNVEV (reference sequence). CDR3 in amino acids: CASSFGTGGYEQFF. CDR3 nucleotides: TGTGCCAGCAGTTTTGGGACAGGAGGATATGAGCAGTTCTTC.

This clonotype turned up a few times. The chain carries TRBV19 and TRBJ1-5; D remains ambiguous. The CDR3 sequence is 17 residues long. The germline V and J ends were trimmed by 0 bases and 2 bases, with 14 bases remaining between them. Germline V CDR1 and CDR2: LNHDA, SQIVND (reference sequence). The CDR3, as DNA: TGTGCCAGTAGTATAGACGTGACAAGAAGGGGCAATCAGCCCCAGCATTTT. This codes for CASSIDVTRRGNQPQHF.

Notes on this clonotype: The junction and the germline gene differ at one end; a read error may be behind it. The rearrangement uses TRBV3-1 and TRBJ2-5; possibly TRBD1 for D (6 bases). The CDR3 length is 15 residues. From germline, CDR1 is LGHDT and CDR2 YNNKEL (reference sequence). The CDR3 coding sequence is TGTGCCAGCAGCCAGAGAGGGGGTCCCCAAGAGGCCCAGTACTTC. Encoded protein: CASSQRGGPQEAQYF.

This rearrangement joins TRBV27 to TRBJ2-7; 8 bases line up with TRBD1. The CDR3 length is 13 residues. V was pared by 5 bases and J by 7 bases, with 7 bases of the junction left unmatched. Germline CDR1 and CDR2: MNHEY and SMNVEV (reference sequence). The CDR3 here is CASSRQGSSEQYF. Written as DNA, the CDR3 is TGTGCCAGCAGTAGACAGGGGAGTAGTGAGCAGTACTTC.

J is TRBJ2-5 and V is TRBV20-1; 10 bases agree with TRBD2. The CDR3 is 15 amino acids. The germline V gene encodes CDR1 DFQATT and CDR2 SNEGSKA (reference sequence). The V and J ends lost 4 bases and 7 bases, in that order; junction bases with no gene match: 12. The CDR3: CSANPGLAGVMTQYF. DNA of the CDR3: TGCAGTGCTAACCCGGGGCTAGCGGGGGTGATGACCCAGTACTTC.

This rearrangement joins TRBV9 to TRBJ2-3; a possible D gene is TRBD1 (6 bases). The CDR3 contains 16 residues. The germline V gene encodes CDR1 SGDLS and CDR2 YYNGEE. Trimming pared 0 bases from V and 4 bases from J, leaving 15 bases between. This chain's CDR3 is CASSVGDLGAADTQYF. CDR3 nucleotide sequence: TGTGCCAGCAGCGTAGGGGATTTGGGGGCGGCAGATACGCAGTATTTT.

The V call is TRBV11-2, the J call TRBJ2-5; no clear D gene. V was trimmed by 5 bases and J by 2 bases, leaving 12 bases between them. The CDR3 runs to 14 residues. Per the germline V gene, CDR1 is SGHAT and CDR2 is FQNNGV. The CDR3 is CASSATEKQETQYF. The CDR3 coding sequence is TGTGCCAGCAGCGCCACAGAGAAACAAGAGACCCAGTACTTC.

The chain uses TRBV7-2 and TRBJ2-1; 12 bases agree with TRBD2. CDR3 length: 15 residues. Trimming removed 2 bases from V and 7 bases from J; junction bases left unmatched: 3. From germline, CDR1 is SGHTA and CDR2 FQGNSA. CDR3 DNA: TGTGCCAGCAGCTTAATGGGACTAGCGGGTAATGAGCAGTTCTTC. This encodes CASSLMGLAGNEQFF.